One T cell receptor beta chain is described in this entry. Germline CDR1 is SQVTM and CDR2 is ANQGSEA. This CDR3 contains 8 residues. Deletions cut 1 base from V and 9 bases from J, with 0 bases between. The data were taken from a study of control samples from healthy donors and cancer patients. Libraries were prepared by immunoSEQ multiplex PCR; TCRdb keeps only in-frame clonotypes and omits some of them. Among some 190,000 clones listed, 91% were seen once. V gene TRBV29-1 combines with J gene TRBJ1-2; D gene ambiguous. The specimen was blood. This sequence was found in a young man in good health. Written as DNA, the CDR3 is TGCAGCGTTGAAGGCTACACCTTC. Translating it yields CSVEGYTF.